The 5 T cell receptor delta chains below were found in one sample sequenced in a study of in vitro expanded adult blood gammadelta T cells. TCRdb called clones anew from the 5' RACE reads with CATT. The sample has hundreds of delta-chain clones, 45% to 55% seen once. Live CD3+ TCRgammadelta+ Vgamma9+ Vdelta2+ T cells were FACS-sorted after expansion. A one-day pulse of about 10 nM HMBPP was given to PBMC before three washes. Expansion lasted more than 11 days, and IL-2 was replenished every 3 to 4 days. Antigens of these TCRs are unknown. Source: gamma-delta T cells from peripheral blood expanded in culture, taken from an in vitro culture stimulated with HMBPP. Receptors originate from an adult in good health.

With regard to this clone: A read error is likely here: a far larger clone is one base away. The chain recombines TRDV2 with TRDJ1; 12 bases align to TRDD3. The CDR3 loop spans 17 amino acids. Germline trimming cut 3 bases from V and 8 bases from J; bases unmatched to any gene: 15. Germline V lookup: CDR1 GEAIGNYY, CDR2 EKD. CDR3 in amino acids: CACDSLLGDTPSMKLIF. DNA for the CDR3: TGTGCCTGTGACTCCTTACTGGGGGATACCCCATCTATGAAACTCATCTTT.

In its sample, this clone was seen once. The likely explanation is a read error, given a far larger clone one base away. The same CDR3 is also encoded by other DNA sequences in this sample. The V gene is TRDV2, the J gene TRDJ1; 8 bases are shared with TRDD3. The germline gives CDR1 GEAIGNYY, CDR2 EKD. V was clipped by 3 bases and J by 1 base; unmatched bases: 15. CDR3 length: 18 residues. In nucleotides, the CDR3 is TGTGCCTGTGACCCCGTGGGGGATGTCCCCCGAGGCACCGATAAACTCATCTTT. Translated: CACDPVGDVPRGTDKLIF.

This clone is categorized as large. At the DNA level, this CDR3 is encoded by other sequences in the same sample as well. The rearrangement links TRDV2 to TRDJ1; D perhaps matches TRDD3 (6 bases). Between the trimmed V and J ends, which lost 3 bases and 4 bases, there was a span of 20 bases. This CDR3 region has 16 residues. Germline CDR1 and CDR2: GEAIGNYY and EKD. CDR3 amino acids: CACDPIGGKEGDKLIF. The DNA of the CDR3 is TGTGCCTGTGACCCCATCGGGGGAAAAGAGGGCGATAAACTCATCTTT.

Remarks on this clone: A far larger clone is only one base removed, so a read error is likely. Here the CDR3 reads CACDKIMGDTRGYTDKLIF. The CDR3 coding sequence is TGTGCCTGTGACAAGATAATGGGGGATACGCGGGGATACACCGATAAACTCATCTTT. The chain joins TRDV2 to TRDJ1; TRDD3 matches 11 bases. With 2 bases clipped from V and 0 bases from J, the junction kept 13 bases outside the gene matches. The germline V gene encodes CDR1 GEAIGNYY and CDR2 EKD. This CDR3 is built from 19 residues.

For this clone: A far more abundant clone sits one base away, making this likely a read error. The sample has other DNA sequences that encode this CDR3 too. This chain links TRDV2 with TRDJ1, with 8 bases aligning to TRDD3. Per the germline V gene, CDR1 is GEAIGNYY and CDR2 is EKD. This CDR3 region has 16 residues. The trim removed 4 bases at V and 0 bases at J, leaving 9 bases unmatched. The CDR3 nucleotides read TGTGCCTGTGATCCGATTACTGGGGGGTACACCGATAAACTCATCTTT. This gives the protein CACDPITGGYTDKLIF.